The clone carrying this T cell receptor (beta chain) was observed a few times. This entry comes from a study of T cells after yellow fever vaccination. Germline values: CDR1 SGHVS, CDR2 FNYEAQ. Trimming stripped 0 bases from V and 6 bases from J, with 12 bases between. The CDR3 consists of 15 residues. MiXCR was run by TCRdb on the 5' RACE reads, yielding one entry per CDR3 protein. The sample consists of approximately 90,000 distinct CDR3 sequences, around 5.8% of them appearing once. This TCR was recovered from a man aged 18 to 35 who received the YFV17D yellow fever vaccine. Sequencing used CD8+ T cells sorted from PBMCs, obtained 10 days after the yellow fever booster vaccination. J is TRBJ1-5 and V is TRBV7-6, with D possibly matching TRBD1 (6 bases). This CDR3 reads CASSLAAGAVQPQHF. In nucleotides, the CDR3 is TGTGCCAGCAGCTTAGCGGCAGGGGCCGTTCAGCCCCAGCATTTT.